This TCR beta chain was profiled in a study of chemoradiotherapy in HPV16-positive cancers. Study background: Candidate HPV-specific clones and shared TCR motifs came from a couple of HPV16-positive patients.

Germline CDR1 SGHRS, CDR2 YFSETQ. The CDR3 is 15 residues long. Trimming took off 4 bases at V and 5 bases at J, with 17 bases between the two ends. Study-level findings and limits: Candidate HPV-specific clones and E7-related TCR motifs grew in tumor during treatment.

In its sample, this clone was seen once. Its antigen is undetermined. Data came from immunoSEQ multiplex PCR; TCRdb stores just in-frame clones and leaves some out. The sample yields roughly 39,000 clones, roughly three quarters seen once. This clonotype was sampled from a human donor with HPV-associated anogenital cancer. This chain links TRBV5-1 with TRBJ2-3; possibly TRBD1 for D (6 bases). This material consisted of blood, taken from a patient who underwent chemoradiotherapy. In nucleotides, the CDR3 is TGCGCCAGCAGCCGTTCGCAGGGGAGCGAAGATACGCAGTATTTT. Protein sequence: CASSRSQGSEDTQYF.